This T cell receptor (beta chain) was documented in a study of shared clonotypes between healthy human individuals. The study, taken as a whole, reports: The sharing of 5% to 6.5% of naive CD4 clonotypes was seen across a few donors. The donor pool, a small one, limited the genetic and exposure-history diversity represented. Sampling covered blood only; tissue repertoires likely differ.

Germline V gives CDR1 MGHRA, CDR2 YSYEKL. Trimming removed 4 bases from V and 9 bases from J, with 13 bases in between. The CDR3 consists of 14 residues. In the study's own analysis: Junction-only sequences produced by ImmunoSEQ had no quality scores, so filtering differed. Sequencing was performed with immunoSEQ multiplex PCR; in TCRdb, only in-frame clones are kept and a portion is missing. That table furnishes V, J and clone size, whereas the DNA furnished D and trimming. The sample lists about 2 million clones, roughly 94% seen once, with roughly 0.13% in the top ten. Comment on this clone: What it recognizes is unknown.

The origin of this receptor is a young man in good health. Sequenced sample: naive CD4+ T cells sorted from blood. Noted subset: CD45RA+ positively selected. The chain uses TRBV4-1 and TRBJ1-6; D not certain. The CDR3 sequence: CASSPPEGISPLHF. In nucleotides, the CDR3 is TGCGCCAGCAGCCCCCCTGAGGGAATTTCACCCCTCCACTTT.